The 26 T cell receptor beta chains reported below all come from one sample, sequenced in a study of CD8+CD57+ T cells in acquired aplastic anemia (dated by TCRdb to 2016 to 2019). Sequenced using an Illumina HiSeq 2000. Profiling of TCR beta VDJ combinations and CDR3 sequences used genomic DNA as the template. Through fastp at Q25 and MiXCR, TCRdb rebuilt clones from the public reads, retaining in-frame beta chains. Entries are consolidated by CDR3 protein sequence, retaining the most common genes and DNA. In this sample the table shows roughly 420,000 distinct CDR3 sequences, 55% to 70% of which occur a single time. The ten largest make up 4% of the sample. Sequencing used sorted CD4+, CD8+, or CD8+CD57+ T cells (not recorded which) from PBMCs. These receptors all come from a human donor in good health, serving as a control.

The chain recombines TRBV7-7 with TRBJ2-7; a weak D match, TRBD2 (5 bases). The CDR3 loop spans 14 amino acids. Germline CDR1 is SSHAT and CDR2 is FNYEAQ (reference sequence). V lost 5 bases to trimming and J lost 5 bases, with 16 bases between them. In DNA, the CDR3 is TGTGCCAGCAGCACAGCCCGGGGTTCTCACGAGCAGTACTTC. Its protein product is CASSTARGSHEQYF. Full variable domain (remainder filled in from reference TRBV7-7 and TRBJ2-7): GAGVSQSPRYKVTKRGQDVTLRCDPISSHATLYWYQQALGQGPEFLTYFNYEAQPDKSGLPSDRFSAERPEGSISTLTIQRTEQRDSAMYRCASSTARGSHEQYFGPGTRLTVT.

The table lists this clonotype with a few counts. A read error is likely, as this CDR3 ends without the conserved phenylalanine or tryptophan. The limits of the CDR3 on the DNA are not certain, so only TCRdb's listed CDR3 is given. The CDR3 loop is CAISVRAG. This chain links TRBV10-3 with TRBJ2-7; TRBD2 reflects the table's D call only, with no check against the DNA. Germline CDR1 ENHRY, CDR2 SYGVKD. 8 amino acids form the CDR3, both terminal residues included.

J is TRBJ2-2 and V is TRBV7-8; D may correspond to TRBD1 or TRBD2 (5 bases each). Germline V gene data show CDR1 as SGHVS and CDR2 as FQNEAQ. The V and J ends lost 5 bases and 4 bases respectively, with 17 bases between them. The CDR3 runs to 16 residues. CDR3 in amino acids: CASSVYSRGSTGELFF. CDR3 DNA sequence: TGTGCCAGCAGCGTATATAGTCGGGGCAGCACCGGGGAGCTGTTTTTT.

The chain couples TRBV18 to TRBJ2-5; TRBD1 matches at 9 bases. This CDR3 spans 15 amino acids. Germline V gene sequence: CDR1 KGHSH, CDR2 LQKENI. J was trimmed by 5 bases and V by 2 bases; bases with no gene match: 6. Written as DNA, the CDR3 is TGTGCCAGCTCACCAGGGACAGGGACCGAGGAGACCCAGTACTTC. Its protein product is CASSPGTGTEETQYF.

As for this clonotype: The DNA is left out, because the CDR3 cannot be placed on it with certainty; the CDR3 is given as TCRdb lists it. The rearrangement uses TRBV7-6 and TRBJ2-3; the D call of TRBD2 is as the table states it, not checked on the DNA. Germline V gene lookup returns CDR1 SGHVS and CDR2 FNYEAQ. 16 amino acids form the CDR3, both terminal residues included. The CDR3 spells CASSSGGKRAVLREYF.

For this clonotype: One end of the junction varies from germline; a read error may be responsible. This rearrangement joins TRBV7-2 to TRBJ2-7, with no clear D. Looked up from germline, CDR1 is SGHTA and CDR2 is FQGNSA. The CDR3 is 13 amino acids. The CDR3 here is CASSFKASYYKYF. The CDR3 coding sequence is TGCGCCAGCAGCTTCAAGGCCAGCTACTACAAGTACTTC.

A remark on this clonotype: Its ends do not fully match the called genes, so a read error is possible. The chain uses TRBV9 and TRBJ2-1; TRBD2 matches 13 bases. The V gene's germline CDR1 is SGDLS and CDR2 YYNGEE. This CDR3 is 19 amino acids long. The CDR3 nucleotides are TGCGCCAGCAGCCGGTCGGAGGGACTAGCGGGGAGAATCTACAATGAGCAGTTCTTC. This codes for CASSRSEGLAGRIYNEQFF.

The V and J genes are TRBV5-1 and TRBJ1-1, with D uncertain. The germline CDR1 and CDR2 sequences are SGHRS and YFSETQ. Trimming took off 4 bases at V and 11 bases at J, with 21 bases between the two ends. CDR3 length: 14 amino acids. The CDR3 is CASSLQRGNSEAFF. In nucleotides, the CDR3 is TGCGCCAGCAGCCTACAGAGAGGAAACAGTGAGGCTTTCTTT.

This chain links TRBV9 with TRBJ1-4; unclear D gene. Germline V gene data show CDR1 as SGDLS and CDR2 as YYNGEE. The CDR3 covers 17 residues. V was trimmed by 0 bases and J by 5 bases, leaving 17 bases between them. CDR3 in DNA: TGTGCCAGCAGCGTAGGCACCCTCAGCTCCTACAATGAAAAACTGTTTTTT. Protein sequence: CASSVGTLSSYNEKLFF.

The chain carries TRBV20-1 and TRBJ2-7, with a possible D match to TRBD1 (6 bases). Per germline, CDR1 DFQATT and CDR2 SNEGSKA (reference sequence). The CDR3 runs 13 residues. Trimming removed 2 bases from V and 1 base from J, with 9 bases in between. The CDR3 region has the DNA TGCAGTGCTAGAAATACAGGGTCCTACGAGCAGTACTTC. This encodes CSARNTGSYEQYF.

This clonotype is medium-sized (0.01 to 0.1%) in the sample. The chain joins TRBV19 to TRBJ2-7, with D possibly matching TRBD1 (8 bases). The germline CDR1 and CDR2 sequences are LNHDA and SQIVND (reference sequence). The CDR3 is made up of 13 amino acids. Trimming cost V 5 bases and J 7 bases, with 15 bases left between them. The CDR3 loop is CASSQQGGEEQYF. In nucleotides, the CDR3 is TGTGCCAGTAGTCAACAGGGGGGGGAAGAGCAGTACTTC. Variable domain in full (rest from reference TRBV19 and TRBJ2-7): DGGITQSPKYLFRKEGQNVTLSCEQNLNHDAMYWYRQDPGQGLRLIYYSQIVNDFQKGDIAEGYSVSREKKESFPLTVTSAQKNPTAFYLCASSQQGGEEQYFGPGTRLTVT.

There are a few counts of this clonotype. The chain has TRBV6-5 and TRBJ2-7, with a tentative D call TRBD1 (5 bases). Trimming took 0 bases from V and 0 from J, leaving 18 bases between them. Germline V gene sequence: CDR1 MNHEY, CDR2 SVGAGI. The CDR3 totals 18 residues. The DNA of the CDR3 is TGTGCCAGCAGTTACTCTAGCCAAGCGCCGGACAACTCCTACGAGCAGTACTTC. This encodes CASSYSSQAPDNSYEQYF.

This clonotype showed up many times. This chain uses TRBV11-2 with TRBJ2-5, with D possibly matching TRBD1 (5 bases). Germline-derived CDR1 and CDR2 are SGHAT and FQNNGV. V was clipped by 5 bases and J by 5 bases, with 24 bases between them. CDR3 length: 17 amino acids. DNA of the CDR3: TGTGCCAGCAGCCCCCTCGGGTCAGGGTACAGTAAGGAGACCCAGTACTTC. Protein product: CASSPLGSGYSKETQYF.

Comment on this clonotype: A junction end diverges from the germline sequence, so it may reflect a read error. The CDR3 spells CASSSDRGEPQYF. The CDR3 nucleotides read TGTGCCAGCAGCTCCGACAGGGGAGAGCCCCAGTACTTC. The J gene is TRBJ2-5, the V gene TRBV11-2; TRBD1 matches 8 bases. Germline CDR1 is SGHAT and CDR2 is FQNNGV. CDR3 size: 13 residues.

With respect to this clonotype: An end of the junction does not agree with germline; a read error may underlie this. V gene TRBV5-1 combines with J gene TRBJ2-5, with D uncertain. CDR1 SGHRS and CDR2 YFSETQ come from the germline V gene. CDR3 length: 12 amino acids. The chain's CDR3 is CASGSYQEIQYF. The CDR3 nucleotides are TGCGCCAGCGGCTCGTACCAAGAGATCCAGTACTTC.

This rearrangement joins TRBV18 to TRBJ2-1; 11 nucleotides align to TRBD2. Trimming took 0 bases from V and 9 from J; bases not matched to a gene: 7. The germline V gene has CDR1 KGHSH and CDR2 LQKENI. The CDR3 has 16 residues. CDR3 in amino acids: CASSPPGSGRAREQFF. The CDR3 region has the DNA TGTGCCAGCTCACCACCCGGTAGCGGGAGGGCCCGTGAGCAGTTCTTC.

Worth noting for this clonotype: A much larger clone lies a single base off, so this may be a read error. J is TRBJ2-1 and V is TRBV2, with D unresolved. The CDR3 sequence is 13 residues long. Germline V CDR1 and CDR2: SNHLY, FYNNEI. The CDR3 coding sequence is TGTGCCAGCAGTGAGGCAAACGTCAATGGGCAGTTCTTC. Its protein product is CASSEANVNGQFF.

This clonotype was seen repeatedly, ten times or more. CDR3 amino acids: CASSLAKHLAGSYEQYF. In DNA, the CDR3 is TGTGCCAGCAGCTTGGCCAAACATTTAGCGGGTTCCTACGAGCAGTACTTC. The genes are TRBV7-2 and TRBJ2-7, with 7 bases fitting TRBD2. J was trimmed by 1 base and V by 3 bases; bases with no gene match: 12. This CDR3 contains 17 residues. The germline CDR1 and CDR2 sequences are SGHTA and FQGNSA.

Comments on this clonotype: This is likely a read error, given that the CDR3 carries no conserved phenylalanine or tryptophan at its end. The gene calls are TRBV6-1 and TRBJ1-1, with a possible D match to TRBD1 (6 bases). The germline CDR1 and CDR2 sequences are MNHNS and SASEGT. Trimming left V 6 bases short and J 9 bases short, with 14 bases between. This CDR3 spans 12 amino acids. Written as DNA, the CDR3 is TGTGCCAGCAGCGAGTCAGGGGAAAAAGCTTTCTTG. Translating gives CASSESGEKAFL.

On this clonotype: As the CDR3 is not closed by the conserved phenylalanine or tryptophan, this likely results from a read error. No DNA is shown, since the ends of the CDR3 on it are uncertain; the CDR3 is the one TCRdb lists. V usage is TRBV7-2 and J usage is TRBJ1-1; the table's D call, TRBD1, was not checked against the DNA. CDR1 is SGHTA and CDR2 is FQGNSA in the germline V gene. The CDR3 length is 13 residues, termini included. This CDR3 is CASSLGGRGRSPL.

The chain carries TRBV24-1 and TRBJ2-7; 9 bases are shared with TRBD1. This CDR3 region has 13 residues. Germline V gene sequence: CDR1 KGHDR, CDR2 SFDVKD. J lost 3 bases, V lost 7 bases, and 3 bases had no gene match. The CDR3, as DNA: TGTGCCACCAGGGGACAGGGTCACTACGAGCAGTACTTC. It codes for CATRGQGHYEQYF.

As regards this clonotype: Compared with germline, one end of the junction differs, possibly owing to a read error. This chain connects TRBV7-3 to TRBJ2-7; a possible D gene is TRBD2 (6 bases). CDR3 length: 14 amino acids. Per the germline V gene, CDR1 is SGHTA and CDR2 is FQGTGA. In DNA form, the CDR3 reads TGTGCCAGCAGCGTGTCGGGACTGGGCTGCGGGCCGGTCTTC. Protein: CASSVSGLGCGPVF.

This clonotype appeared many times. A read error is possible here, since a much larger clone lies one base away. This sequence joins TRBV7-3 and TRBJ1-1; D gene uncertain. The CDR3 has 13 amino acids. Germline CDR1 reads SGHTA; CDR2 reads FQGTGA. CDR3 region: CGSSFAPDTEAFF. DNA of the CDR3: TGTGGCAGCAGCTTTGCGCCAGACACTGAAGCTTTCTTT.

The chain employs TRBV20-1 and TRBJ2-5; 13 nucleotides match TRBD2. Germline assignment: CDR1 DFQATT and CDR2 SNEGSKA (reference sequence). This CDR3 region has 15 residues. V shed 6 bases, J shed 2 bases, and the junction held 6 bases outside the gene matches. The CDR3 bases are TGCAGTGCCCCGTTGACTAGCGGGGGGCAAGAGACCCAGTACTTC. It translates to CSAPLTSGGQETQYF.

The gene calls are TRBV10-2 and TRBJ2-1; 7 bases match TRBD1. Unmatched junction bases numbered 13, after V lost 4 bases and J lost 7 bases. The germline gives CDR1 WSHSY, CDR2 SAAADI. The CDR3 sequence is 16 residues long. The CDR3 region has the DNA TGCGCCAGCAGTGTTAGTCTAGGGGGCGCGCTTAATGAGCAGTTCTTC. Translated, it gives CASSVSLGGALNEQFF.

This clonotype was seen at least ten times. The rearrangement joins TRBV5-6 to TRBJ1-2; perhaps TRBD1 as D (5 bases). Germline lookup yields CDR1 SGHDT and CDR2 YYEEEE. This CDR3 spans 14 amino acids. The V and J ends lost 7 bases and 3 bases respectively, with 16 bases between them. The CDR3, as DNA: TGTGCCAGCCGCCACTGGGGGGGGGACTATGGCTACACCTTC. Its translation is CASRHWGGDYGYTF. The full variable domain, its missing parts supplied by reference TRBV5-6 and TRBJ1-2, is DAGVTQSPTHLIKTRGQQVTLRCSPKSGHDTVSWYQQALGQGPQFIFQYYEEEERQRGNFPDRFSGHQFPNYSSELNVNALLLGDSALYLCASRHWGGDYGYTFGSGTRLTVV.